The TCR beta chain described here comes from a study of blood T cells in healthy people across ages. Overall study: In model experiments, template switching was able to capture about one barcoded beta molecule for every two T cells that were present.

Whole-study findings and limits: No conclusive comparison of naive versus antigen-experienced cells was possible with unsorted PBMCs. A strong correlation was found between TCR beta diversity and the percentage of naive T cells.

Healthy Caucasian individuals from Russia aged roughly 6 to 95 were enrolled as donors. With regard to this clonotype: Its specificity is not known.

The authors ran a second PCR of about 7 to 11 cycles using a sample-barcoded 5' primer and a J-beta primer mix. MiXCR, applied by TCRdb to the 5' RACE reads, yields one record per CDR3 protein. This sample has about 640,000 distinct CDR3 sequences, with 58% found just once. This CDR3 spans 15 amino acids. Trimming at V came to 0 bases and at J to 5 bases, leaving 5 bases not matched to a gene. Germline V gives CDR1 LGHDT, CDR2 YNNKEL (reference sequence). The source material was blood. The clonotype was recovered from a man in his 60s in good health. The genes are TRBV3-1 and TRBJ2-5; 8 positions match TRBD1. The CDR3 is CASSQDFTGGETQYF. For the CDR3, the DNA is TGTGCCAGCAGCCAAGATTTCACAGGGGGTGAGACCCAGTACTTC.